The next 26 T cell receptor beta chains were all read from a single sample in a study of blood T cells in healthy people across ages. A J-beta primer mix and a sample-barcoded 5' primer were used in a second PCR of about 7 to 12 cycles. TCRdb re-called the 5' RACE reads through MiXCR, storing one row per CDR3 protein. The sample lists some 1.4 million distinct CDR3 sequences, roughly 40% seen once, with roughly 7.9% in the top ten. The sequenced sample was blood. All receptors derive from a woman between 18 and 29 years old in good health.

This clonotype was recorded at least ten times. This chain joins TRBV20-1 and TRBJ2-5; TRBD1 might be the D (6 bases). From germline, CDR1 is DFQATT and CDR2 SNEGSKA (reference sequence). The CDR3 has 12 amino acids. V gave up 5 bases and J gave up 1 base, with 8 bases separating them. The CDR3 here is CSAQQGQETQYF. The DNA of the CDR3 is TGCAGTGCTCAACAGGGCCAAGAGACCCAGTACTTC.

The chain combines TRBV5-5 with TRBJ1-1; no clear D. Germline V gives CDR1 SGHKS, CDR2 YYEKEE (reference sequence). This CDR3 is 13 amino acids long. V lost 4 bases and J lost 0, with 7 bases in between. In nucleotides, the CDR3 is TGTGCCAGCAGCGGGCCGGTGAACACTGAAGCTTTCTTT. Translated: CASSGPVNTEAFF. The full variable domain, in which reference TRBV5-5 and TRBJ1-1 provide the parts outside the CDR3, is DAGVTQSPTHLIKTRGQQVTLRCSPISGHKSVSWYQQVLGQGPQFIFQYYEKEERGRGNFPDRFSARQFPNYSSELNVNALLLGDSALYLCASSGPVNTEAFFGQGTRLTVV.

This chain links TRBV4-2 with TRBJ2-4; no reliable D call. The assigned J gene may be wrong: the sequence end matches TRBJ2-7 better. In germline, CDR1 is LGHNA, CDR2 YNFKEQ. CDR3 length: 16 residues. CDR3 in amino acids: CASSQPSPLSDYEQYF. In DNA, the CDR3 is TGTGCCAGCAGCCAACCTTCCCCTCTATCGGACTACGAGCAGTACTTC.

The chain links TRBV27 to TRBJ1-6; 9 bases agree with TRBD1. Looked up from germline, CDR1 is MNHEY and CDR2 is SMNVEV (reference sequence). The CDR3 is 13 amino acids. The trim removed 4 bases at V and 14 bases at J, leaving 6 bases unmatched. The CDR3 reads CASSSGTGMALHF. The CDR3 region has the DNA TGTGCCAGCAGTTCGGGGACAGGGATGGCCCTCCACTTT.

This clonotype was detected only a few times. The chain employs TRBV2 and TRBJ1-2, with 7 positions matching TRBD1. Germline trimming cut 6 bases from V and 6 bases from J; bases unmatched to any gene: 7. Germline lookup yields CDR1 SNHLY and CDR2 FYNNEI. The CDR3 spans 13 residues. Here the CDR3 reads CASRADRADGYTF. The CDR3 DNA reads TGTGCCAGCAGAGCCGACAGGGCCGATGGCTACACCTTC.

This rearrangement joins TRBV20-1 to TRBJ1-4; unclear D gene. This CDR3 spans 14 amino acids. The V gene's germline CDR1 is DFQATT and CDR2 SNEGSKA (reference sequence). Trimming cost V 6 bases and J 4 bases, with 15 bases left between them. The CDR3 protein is CSAPLPGYNEKLFF. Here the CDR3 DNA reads TGCAGTGCCCCCCTGCCAGGATATAATGAAAAACTGTTTTTT.

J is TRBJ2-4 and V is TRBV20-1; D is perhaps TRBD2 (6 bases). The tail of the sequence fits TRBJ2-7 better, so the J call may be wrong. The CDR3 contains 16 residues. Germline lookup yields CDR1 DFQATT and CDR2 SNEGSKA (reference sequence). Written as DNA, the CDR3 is TGCAGTGCTAGAGATCGGGAAGGGCCGGGGGTCTACGAGCAGTACTTC. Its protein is CSARDREGPGVYEQYF.

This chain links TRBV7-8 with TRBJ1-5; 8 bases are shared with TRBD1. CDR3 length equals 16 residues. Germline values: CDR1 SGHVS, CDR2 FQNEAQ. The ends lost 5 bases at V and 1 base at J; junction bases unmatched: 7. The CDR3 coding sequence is TGTGCCAGCAGCAGAGACAGGGGATGGAGCAATCAGCCCCAGCATTTT. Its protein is CASSRDRGWSNQPQHF.

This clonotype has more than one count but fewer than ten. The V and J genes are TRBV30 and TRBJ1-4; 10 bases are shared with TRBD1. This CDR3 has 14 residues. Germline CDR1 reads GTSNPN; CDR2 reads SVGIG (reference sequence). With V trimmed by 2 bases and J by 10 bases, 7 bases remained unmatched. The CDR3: CAWSRGQGLGKLFF. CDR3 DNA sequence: TGTGCCTGGAGTAGGGGACAGGGGTTAGGAAAACTGTTTTTT.

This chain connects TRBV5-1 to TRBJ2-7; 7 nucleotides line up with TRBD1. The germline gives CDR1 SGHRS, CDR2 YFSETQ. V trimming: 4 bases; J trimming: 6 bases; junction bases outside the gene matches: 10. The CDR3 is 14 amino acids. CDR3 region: CASSTAPRQGEQYF. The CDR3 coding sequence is TGCGCCAGCAGCACCGCACCTAGACAGGGCGAGCAGTACTTC.

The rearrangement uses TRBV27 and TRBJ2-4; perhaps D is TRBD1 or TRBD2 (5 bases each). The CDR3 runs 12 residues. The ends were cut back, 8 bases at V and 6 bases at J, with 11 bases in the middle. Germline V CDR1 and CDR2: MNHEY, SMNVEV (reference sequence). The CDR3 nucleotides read TGTGCCAGCTCGGGACGGGGAAACATTCAGTACTTC. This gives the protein CASSGRGNIQYF.

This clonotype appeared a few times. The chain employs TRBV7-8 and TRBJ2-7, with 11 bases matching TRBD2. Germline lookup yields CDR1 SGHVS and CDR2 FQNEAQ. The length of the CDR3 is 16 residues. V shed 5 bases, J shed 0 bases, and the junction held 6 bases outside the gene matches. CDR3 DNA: TGTGCCAGCAGCGGTAGCGGGAGGGTTTCCTCCTACGAGCAGTACTTC. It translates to CASSGSGRVSSYEQYF.

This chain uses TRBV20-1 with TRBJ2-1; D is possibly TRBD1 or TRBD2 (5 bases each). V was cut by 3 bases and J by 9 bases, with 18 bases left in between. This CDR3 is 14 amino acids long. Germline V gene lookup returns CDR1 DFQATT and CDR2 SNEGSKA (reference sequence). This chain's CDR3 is CSARDTMGRPEQFF. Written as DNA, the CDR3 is TGCAGTGCTAGGGATACGATGGGACGGCCTGAGCAGTTCTTC.

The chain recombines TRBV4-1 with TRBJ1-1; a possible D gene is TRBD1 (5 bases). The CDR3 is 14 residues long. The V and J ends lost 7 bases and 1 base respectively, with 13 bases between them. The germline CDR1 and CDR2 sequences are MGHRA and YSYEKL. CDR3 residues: CASTALTANTEAFF. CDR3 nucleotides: TGCGCCAGCACCGCCCTGACAGCGAACACTGAAGCTTTCTTT.

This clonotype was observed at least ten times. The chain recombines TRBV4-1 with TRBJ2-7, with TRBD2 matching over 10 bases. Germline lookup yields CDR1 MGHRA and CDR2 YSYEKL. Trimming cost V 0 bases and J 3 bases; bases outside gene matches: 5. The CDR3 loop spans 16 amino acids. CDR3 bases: TGCGCCAGCAGCCAAGATTTGGCTAGCGGGAGCTACGAGCAGTACTTC. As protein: CASSQDLASGSYEQYF.

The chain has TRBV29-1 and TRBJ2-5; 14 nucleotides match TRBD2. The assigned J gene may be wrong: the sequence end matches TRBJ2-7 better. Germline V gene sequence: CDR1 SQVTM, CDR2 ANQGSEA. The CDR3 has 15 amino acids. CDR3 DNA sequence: TGCAGCGTGGCTGAGGGGACTAGCGGGGGCTACGAGCAGTACTTC. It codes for CSVAEGTSGGYEQYF.

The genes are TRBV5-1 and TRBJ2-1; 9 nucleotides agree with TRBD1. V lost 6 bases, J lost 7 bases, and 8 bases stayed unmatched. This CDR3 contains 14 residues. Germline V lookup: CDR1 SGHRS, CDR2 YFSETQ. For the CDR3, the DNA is TGCGCCAGCACCGTACAGGGGGCCGGGAATGAGCAGTTCTTC. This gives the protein CASTVQGAGNEQFF. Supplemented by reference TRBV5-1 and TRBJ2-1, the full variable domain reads KAGVTQTPRYLIKTRGQQVTLSCSPISGHRSVSWYQQTPGQGLQFLFEYFSETQRNKGNFPGRFSGRQFSNSRSEMNVSTLELGDSALYLCASTVQGAGNEQFFGPGTRLTVL.

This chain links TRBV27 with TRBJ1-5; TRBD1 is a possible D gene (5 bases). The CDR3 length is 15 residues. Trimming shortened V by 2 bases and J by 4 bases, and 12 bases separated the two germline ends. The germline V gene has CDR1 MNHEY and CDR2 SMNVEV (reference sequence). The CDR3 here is CASSLMGLGNQPQHF. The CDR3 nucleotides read TGTGCCAGCAGTTTAATGGGGCTGGGGAATCAGCCCCAGCATTTT.

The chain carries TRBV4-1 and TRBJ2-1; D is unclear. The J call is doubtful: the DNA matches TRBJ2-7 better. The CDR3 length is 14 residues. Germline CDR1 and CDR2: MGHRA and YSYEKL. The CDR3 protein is CASSQIVGYNEQYF. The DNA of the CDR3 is TGCGCCAGCAGCCAGATTGTGGGCTACAATGAGCAGTACTTC.

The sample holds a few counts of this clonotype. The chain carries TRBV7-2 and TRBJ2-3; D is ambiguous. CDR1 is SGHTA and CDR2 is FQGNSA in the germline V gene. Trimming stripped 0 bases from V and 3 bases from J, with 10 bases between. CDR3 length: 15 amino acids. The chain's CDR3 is CASSLAGFNTDTQYF. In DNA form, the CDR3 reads TGTGCCAGCAGCTTAGCGGGATTTAATACAGATACGCAGTATTTT.

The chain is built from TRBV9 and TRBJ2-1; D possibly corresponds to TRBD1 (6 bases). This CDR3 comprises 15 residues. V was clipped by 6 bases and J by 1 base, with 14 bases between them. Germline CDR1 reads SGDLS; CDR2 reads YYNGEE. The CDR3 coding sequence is TGTGCCAGCACTCAGACAGGACTGTCCTACAATGAGCAGTTCTTC. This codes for CASTQTGLSYNEQFF.

The CDR3 nucleotides are TGCAGCGTTGGAGTAAGCGGCGCCTACGAGCAGTACTTC. Translating it yields CSVGVSGAYEQYF. This chain links TRBV29-1 with TRBJ2-7; perhaps TRBD2 as D (5 bases). The CDR3 consists of 13 residues. Germline V CDR1 and CDR2: SQVTM, ANQGSEA. Trimming removed 4 bases at V and 2 bases at J, with 12 bases between.

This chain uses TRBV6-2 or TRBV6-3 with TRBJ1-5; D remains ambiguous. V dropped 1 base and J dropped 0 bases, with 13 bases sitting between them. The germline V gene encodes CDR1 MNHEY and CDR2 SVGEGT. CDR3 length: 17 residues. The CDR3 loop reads CASSYWSGDYSNQPQHF. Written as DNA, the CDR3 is TGTGCCAGCAGTTACTGGTCGGGTGATTATAGCAATCAGCCCCAGCATTTT.

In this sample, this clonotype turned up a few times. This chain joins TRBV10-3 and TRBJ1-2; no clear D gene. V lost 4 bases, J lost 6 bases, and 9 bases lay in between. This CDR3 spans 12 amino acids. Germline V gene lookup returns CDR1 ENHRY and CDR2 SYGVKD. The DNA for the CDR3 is TGTGCCATCAGTGCCGGCTCCGATGGCTACACCTTC. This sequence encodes CAISAGSDGYTF.

The CDR3 sequence: CASSLTSGSLNNEQFF. CDR3 nucleotides: TGCGCCAGCAGCTTGACTAGCGGGAGCCTAAACAATGAGCAGTTCTTC. This chain joins TRBV5-1 and TRBJ2-1, with 11 positions matching TRBD2. V gave up 1 base and J gave up 5 bases; unmatched junction bases: 5. The V gene's germline CDR1 is SGHRS and CDR2 YFSETQ. The CDR3 runs to 16 residues.

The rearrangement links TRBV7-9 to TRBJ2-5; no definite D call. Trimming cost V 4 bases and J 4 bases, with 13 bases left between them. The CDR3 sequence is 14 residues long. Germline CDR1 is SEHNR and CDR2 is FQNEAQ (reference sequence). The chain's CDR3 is CASSSAGSLETQYF. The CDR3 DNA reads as TGTGCCAGCAGCTCAGCCGGGTCTTTAGAGACCCAGTACTTC.